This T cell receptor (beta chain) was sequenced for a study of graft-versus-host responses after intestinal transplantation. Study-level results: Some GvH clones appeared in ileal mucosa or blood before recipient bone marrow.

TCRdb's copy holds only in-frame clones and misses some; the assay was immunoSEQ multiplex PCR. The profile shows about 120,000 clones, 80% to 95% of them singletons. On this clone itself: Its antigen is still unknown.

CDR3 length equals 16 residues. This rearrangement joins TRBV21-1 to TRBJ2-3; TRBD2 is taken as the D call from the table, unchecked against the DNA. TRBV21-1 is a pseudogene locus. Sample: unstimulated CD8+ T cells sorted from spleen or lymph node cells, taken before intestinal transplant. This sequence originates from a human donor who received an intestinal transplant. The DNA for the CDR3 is TGTGCCAGCAGCTCCCCTCGGCAACGGAGGGCAGATACGCAGTATTTT. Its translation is CASSSPRQRRADTQYF.